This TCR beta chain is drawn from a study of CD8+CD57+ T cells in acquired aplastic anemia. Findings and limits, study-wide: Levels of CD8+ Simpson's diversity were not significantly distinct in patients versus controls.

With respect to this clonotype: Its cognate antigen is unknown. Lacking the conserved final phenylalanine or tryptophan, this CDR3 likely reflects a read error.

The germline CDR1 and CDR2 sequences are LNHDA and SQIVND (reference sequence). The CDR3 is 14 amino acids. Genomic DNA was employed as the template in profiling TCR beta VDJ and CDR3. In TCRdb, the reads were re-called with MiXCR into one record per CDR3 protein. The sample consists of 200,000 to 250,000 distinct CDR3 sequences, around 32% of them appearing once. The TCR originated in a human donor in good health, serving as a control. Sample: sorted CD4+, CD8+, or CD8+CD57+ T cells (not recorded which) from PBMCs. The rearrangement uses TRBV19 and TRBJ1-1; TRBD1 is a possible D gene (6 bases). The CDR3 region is CASGINRVNTEAFS. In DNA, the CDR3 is TGTGCCAGTGGTATCAACAGGGTAAACACTGAAGCTTTCTCT.